Here is one T cell receptor beta chain with its context. These data belong to a study of OX40 agonist ivuxolimab in advanced cancers. For the study at large: Those treated in dose escalation had hepatocellular carcinoma, melanoma, renal cell cancer or head and neck cancer. The mean age was approximately 60 years, ranging from roughly 23 to 79, with 80% to 85% of participants male. Prior anti-PD-1, anti-PD-L1 or anti-CTLA-4 therapy did not bar entry, and around 39% had some.

Germline CDR1 reads LGHNA; CDR2 reads YNFKEQ. This CDR3 has 15 amino acids. Trimming took 1 base from V and 2 from J, leaving 10 bases between them. Assay: immunoSEQ multiplex PCR; the TCRdb copy retains only in-frame clones and omits some. The table has tens of thousands of clones, around 90% seen once; the top ten hold 47%. V gene TRBV4-2 combines with J gene TRBJ2-3; possible D gene TRBD2, 7 bases. This specimen consisted of CD4+ or CD8+ T cells sorted from blood, obtained in a trial of the OX40 agonist ivuxolimab. The source is an adult with an advanced solid tumor such as melanoma, head and neck, liver or kidney cancer. The CDR3 coding sequence is TGTGCCAGCAGCCAAGCGGGGGGCGACACAGATACGCAGTATTTT. Translation gives CASSQAGGDTDTQYF.